Included here is one T cell receptor (beta chain) sequence, with context. Its antigen remains undetermined. Per-nucleotide qualities are absent, and no much larger clonotype sits a single base away. The data are from a study of response to subunit inactivated influenza vaccine listed by TCRdb under 2018. At the level of the whole study: Deep quantitative profiling of the T cell receptor repertoire was used in the study to follow responses to a trivalent subunit inactivated influenza vaccine.

The CDR3 has 12 amino acids, counting the end cysteine and phenylalanine. Only CDR3 DNA is held: 36 bases, read in frame from base 1. From the germline V gene, CDR1 is SQVTM and CDR2 is ANQGSEA. Trimming costs V 4 bases and J 2 bases, and their ends lie 8 bases apart. The library relied on RT-PCR. TCRdb names Illumina HiSeq 2500 as the instrument used. In TCRdb, the public reads were trimmed at Q25 with fastp and aligned with MiXCR, with productive beta chains retained. Each entry is one CDR3 protein sequence, shown with its most common DNA and genes. The sample data list about 500,000 distinct CDR3 sequences, and 15% to 20% of these were observed just once. Around 3% of the sample lies in the top ten. The study at large found these results: It was suggested by the authors that each seasonal influenza vaccination may recruit only a limited number of new T cells.

This chain is built from TRBV29-1 and TRBJ2-5; the D gene lacks a confident call. This TCR was sampled from a man between 50 and 69 years old who received an inactivated influenza vaccine. Donor details come from another sample of the same person, matched by shared clones. The material sequenced was CD4+ T cells sorted from PBMCs, taken roughly 24 months after vaccination. The DNA sequence is given as TGCAGCGTTGGCAGTCTTCAAGAGACCCAGTACTTC. Translated, it gives CSVGSLQETQYF.